This T cell receptor beta chain stems from a study of CXCR3-negative and CXCR3-positive naive CD8 T cells. Looking at the study overall: TRB reads totalled about 140 million, about 1.5 +/- 0.3 million per library.

In regard to this clonotype: Its specificity is unknown.

TRB cDNA libraries were made by UMI-labeled 5' RACE. TCRdb re-analyzed the 5' RACE reads; it lists each CDR3 protein once, without DNA. The sample includes approximately 58,000 distinct CDR3 sequences. All CD8+ T cell subsets were sorted in triplicate at 330,000 or so cells each. Study results and limitations: CXCR3-positive naive cells carried more hydrophobic TRB CDR3s than CXCR3-negative naive cells did. Naive CXCR3-positive and CXCR3-negative cells shared TRBV-TRBJ usage; memory cells diverged.

Sequencing was performed on naive CXCR3- CD8+ T cells from blood. Subset reported: CD45RO-CCR7+CD27+CD95- naive CD8+ T cells lacking CXCR3 (TNR3-). The sequence derives from a human donor in good health. Some clones in this sample may be carry-over from other donors' samples.

The CDR3 sequence: CSARDLSGSSYEQYF. V usage is TRBV20-1 and J usage is TRBJ2-7; the D gene TCRdb calls, TRBD2, cannot be checked with no DNA. Per the germline V gene, CDR1 is DFQATT and CDR2 is SNEGSKA (reference sequence). The CDR3 runs 15 residues.